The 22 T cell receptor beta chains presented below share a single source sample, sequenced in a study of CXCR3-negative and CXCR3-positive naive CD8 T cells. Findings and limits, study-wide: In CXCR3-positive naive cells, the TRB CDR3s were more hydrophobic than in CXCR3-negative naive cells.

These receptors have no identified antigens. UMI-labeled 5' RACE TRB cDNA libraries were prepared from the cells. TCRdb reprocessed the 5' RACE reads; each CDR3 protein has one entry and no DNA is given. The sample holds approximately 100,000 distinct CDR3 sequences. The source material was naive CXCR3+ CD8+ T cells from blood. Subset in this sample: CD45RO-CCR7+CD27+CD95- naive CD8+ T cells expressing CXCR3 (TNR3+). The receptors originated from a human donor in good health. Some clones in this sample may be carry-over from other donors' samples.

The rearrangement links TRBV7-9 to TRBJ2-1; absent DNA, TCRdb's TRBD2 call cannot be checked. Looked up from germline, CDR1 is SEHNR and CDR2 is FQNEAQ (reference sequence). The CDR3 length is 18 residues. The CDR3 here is CASSFLAGERPGYNEQFF.

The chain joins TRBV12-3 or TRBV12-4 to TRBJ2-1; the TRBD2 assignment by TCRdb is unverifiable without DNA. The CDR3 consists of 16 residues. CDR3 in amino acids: CASSFSAGTPPHEQFF.

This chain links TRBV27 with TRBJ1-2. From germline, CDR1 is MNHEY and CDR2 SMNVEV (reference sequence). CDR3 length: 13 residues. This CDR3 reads CASSFGQSYGYTF.

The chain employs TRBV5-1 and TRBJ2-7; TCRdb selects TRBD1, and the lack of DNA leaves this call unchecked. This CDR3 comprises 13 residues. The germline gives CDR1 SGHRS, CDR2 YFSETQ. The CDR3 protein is CASSLGGGNEQYF.

The CDR3 protein is CATSRDYGSTNEKLFF. The chain links TRBV15 to TRBJ1-4. This CDR3 is built from 16 residues. Germline-derived CDR1 and CDR2 are LNHNV and YYDKDF (reference sequence).

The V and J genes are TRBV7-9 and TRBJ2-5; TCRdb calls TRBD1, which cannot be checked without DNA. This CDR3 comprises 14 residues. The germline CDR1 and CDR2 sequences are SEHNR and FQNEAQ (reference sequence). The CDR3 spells CASSSPLKGETQYF.

The CDR3 reads CASSRPPGTTEAFF. This sequence joins TRBV18 and TRBJ1-1. This CDR3 contains 14 residues. Germline V lookup: CDR1 KGHSH, CDR2 LQKENI.

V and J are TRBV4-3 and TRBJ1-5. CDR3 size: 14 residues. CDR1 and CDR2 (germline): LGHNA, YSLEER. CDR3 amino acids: CASSQVGFGQPQHF.

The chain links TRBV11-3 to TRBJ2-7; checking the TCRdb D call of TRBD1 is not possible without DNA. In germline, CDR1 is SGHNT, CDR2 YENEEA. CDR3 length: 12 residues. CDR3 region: CASRKLTGNRIF.

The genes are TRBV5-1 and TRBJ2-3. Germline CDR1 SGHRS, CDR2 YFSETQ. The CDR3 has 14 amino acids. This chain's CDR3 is CASSFRAPTDTQYF.

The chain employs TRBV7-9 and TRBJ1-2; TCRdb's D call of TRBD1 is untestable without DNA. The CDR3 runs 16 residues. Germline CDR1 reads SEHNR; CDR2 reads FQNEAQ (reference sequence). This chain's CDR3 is CASSSSGQGQIYGYTF.

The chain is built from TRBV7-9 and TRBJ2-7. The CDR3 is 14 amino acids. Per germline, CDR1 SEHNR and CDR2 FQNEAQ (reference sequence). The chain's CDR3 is CASSLALADYEQYF.

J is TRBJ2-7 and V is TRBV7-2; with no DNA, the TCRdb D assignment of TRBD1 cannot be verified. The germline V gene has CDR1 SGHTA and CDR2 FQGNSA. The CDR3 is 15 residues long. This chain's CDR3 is CASSLRGQGGNEQYF.

The CDR3 loop reads CASSYRQDAYEQYF. The chain is built from TRBV5-1 and TRBJ2-7. Germline CDR1 and CDR2: SGHRS and YFSETQ. The CDR3 has 14 amino acids.

The chain's CDR3 is CSANSLGTSGYEQYF. This chain uses TRBV29-1 with TRBJ2-7; TCRdb lists TRBD2, though no DNA is available to test this call. CDR3 length: 15 amino acids. Germline lookup yields CDR1 SQVTM and CDR2 ANQGSEA.

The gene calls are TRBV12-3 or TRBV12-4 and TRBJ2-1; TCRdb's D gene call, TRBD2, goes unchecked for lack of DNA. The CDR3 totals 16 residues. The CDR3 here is CASSWQLGGRNNEQFF.

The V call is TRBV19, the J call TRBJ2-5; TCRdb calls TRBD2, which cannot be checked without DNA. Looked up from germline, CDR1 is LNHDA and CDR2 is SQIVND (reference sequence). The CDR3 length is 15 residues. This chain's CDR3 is CASSIGASGAETQYF. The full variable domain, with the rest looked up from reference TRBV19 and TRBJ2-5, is DGGITQSPKYLFRKEGQNVTLSCEQNLNHDAMYWYRQDPGQGLRLIYYSQIVNDFQKGDIAEGYSVSREKKESFPLTVTSAQKNPTAFYLCASSIGASGAETQYFGPGTRLLVL.

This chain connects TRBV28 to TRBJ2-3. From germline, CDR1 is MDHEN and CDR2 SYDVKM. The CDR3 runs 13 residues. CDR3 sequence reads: CASSLGYTDTQYF.

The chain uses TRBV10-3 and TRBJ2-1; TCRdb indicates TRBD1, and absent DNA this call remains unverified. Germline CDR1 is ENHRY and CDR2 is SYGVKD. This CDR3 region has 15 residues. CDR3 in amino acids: CAISESRGPNNEQFF.

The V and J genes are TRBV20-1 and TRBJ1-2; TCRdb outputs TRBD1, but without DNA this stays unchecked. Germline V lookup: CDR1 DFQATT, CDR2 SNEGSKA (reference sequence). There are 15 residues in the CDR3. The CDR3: CSARATDGGVFGYTF.

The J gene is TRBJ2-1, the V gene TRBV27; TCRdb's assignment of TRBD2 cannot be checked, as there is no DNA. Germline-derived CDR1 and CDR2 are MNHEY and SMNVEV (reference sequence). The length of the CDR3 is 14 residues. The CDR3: CASSPRGPYNEQFF.

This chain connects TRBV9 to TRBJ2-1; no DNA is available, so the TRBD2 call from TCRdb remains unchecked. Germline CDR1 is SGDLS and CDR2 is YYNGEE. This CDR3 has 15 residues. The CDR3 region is CASSGAGGRYNEQFF.